This T cell receptor (beta chain) was identified during a study of T cell responses to AZD1222 COVID-19 vaccine. Points from the study as a whole: Repertoire collection took place solely once the T cell response had peaked. Donors in the cohort were predominantly white British and more often female, and clonal diversity was possibly underestimated.

The method was immunoSEQ multiplex PCR; TCRdb's version includes in-frame clones alone and lacks a portion of them. The sample includes 70,000 to 95,000 clones, roughly 90% of them seen just once. Germline V CDR1 and CDR2: LNHDA, SQIVND (reference sequence). The CDR3 length is 12 residues. After removal of 3 bases from V and 10 bases from J, the junction contained 4 bases not matched to a gene. Turning to this clone: The antigen remains undetermined.

The chain has TRBV19 and TRBJ1-1; 8 bases align to TRBD1. This receptor was taken from an adult in good health. The specimen was peripheral blood, collected on day 0 of MenACWY control vaccination. The CDR3, as DNA: TGTGCCAGTAGTATCAGGGGGCGCGGAGCTTTCTTT. This sequence encodes CASSIRGRGAFF.